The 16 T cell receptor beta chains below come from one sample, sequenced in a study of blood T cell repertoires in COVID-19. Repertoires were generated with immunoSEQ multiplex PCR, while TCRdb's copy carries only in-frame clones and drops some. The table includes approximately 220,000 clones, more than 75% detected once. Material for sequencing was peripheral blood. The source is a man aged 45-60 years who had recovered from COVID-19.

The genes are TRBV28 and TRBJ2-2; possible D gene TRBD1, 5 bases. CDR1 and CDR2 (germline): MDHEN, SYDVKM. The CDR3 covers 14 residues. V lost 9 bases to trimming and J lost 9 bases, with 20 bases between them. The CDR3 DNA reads TGTGCCAGTAGGGGTTCTCCAGGAACCAGGGAGCTGTTTTTT. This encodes CASRGSPGTRELFF.

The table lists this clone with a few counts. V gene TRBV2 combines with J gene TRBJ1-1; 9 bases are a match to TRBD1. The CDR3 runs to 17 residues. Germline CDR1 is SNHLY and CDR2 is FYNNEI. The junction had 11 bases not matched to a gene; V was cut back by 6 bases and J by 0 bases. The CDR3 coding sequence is TGTGCCAGCAGACGCGGGACAGGGAAGCCCATGAACACTGAAGCTTTCTTT. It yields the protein CASRRGTGKPMNTEAFF.

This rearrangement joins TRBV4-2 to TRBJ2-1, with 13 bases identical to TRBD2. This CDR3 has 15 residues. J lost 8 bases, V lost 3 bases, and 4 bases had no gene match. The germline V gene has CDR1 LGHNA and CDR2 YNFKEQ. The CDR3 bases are TGTGCCAGCAGCCATGCCGGGACTAGCGGGGATGAGCAGTTCTTC. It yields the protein CASSHAGTSGDEQFF.

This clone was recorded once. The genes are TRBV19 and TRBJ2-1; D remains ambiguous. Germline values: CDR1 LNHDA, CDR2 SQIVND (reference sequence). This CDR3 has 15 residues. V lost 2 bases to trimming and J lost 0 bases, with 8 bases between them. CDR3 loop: CASSILESSYNEQFF. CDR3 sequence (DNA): TGTGCCAGTAGTATATTGGAGAGCTCCTACAATGAGCAGTTCTTC.

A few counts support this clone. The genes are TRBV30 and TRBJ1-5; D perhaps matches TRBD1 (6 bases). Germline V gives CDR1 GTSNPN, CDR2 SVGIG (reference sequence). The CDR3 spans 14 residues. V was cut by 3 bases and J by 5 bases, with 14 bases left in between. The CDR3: CAWSGGTPYQPQHF. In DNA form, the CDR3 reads TGTGCCTGGAGCGGTGGGACACCTTATCAGCCCCAGCATTTT.

For the CDR3, the DNA is TGCGCCAGCAGCTTGGCTGTGAACACCGGGGAGCTGTTTTTT. Protein product: CASSLAVNTGELFF. The chain uses TRBV5-1 and TRBJ2-2; D is undetermined. Trimming left V 0 bases short and J 1 base short, with 4 bases between. This CDR3 region has 14 residues. Per the germline V gene, CDR1 is SGHRS and CDR2 is YFSETQ.

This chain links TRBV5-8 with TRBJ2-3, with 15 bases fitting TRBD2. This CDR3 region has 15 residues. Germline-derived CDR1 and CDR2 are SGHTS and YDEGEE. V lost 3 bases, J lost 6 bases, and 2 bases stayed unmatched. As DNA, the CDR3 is TGTGCCAGCAGCTCTGGACTAGCGGGAGGGGATACGCAGTATTTT. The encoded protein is CASSSGLAGGDTQYF.

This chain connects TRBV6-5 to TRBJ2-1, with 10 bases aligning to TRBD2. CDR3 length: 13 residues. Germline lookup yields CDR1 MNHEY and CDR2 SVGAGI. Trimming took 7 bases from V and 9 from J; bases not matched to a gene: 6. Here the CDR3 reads CASIGSGRGEQFF. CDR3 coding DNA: TGTGCCAGCATCGGAAGCGGGAGGGGTGAGCAGTTCTTC.

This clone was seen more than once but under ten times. The CDR3 is CASRRSGVNNEKLFF. The CDR3 region has the DNA TGTGCCAGCAGAAGGTCGGGGGTTAATAATGAAAAACTGTTTTTT. The J gene is TRBJ1-4, the V gene TRBV2, with D maybe TRBD1 (5 bases). V lost 6 bases and J lost 4, with 15 bases in between. CDR1 is SNHLY and CDR2 is FYNNEI in the germline V gene. The CDR3 length is 15 residues.

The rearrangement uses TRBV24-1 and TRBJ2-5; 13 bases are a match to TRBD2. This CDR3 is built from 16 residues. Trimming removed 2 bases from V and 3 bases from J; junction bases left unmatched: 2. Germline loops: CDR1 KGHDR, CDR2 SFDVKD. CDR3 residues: CATSDWGLAGKETQYF. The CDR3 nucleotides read TGTGCCACCAGTGATTGGGGACTAGCGGGAAAAGAGACCCAGTACTTC.

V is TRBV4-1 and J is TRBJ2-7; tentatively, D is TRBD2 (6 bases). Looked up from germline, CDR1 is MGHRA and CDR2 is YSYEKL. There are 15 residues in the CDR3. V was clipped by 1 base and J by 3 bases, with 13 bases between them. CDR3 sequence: CASSQASSRGYEQYF. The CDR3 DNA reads TGCGCCAGCAGCCAAGCTTCATCGCGGGGCTACGAGCAGTACTTC.

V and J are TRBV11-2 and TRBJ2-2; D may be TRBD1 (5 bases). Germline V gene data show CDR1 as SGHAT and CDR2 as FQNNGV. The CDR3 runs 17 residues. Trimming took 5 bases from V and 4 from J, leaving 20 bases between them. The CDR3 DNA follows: TGTGCCAGCAGCCCAGGGTGGGTGGTAGCCTCCACCGGGGAGCTGTTTTTT. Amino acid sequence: CASSPGWVVASTGELFF.

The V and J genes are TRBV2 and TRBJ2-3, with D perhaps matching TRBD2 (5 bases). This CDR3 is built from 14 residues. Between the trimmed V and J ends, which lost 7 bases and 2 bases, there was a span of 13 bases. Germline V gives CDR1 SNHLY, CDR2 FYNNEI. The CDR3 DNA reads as TGTGCCAGCAATCGAGCGGTCGCCACAGATACGCAGTATTTT. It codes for CASNRAVATDTQYF.

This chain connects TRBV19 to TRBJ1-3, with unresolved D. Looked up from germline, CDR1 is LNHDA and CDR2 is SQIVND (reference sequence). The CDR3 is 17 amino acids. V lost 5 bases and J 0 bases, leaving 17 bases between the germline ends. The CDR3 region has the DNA TGTGCCAGTAGTTCTCCGTCTCAGGTGCGCTCTGGAAACACCATATATTTT. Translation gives CASSSPSQVRSGNTIYF.

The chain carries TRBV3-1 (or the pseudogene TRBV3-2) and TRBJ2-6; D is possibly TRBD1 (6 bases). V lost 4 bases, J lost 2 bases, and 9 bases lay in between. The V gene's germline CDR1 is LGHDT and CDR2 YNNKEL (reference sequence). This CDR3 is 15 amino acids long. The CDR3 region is CASSLHRAGANVLTF. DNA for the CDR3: TGTGCCAGCAGCCTTCACAGGGCTGGGGCCAACGTCCTGACTTTC.

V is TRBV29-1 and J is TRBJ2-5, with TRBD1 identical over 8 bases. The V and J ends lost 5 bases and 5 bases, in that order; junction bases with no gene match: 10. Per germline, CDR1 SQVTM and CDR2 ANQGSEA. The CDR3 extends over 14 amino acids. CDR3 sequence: CSVPGQGFSETQYF. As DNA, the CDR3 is TGCAGCGTTCCAGGACAGGGTTTTTCTGAGACCCAGTACTTC.